This is a list of T cell receptor beta chains from one sample in a study of T cells in Graves' hyperthyroidism and ophthalmopathy. TCRdb fed the multiplex PCR reads into MiXCR, producing one record per CDR3 protein. Of about 700,000 distinct CDR3 sequences listed, less than 15% were seen once; the top ten hold 10% to 13%. Sequencing was performed on blood. The receptor set was obtained from a young woman with Graves' hyperthyroidism. Both conserved end residues are part of each CDR3. Fields, in order: V gene, J gene, clone size, D gene, CDR3 protein, CDR3 DNA. The D gene is left open where the match is weak. Size values are once, few and many counts, or a class for expanded clones, and some rows have none.

>TRBV20-1|TRBJ1-5|many|TRBD1
CSASGTQGNQPQHF
TGCAGTGCTAGTGGGACACAGGGGAATCAGCCCCAGCATTTT
>TRBV28|TRBJ1-1|many|.
CASRSQNTEAFF
TGTGCCAGCAGGTCCCAAAACACTGAAGCTTTCTTT
>TRBV6-2/TRBV6-3|TRBJ2-1|many|TRBD2
CASSFFGLAGGPYEQFF
TGTGCCAGCAGTTTTTTCGGGCTAGCGGGAGGGCCGTATGAGCAGTTCTTC
>TRBV30|TRBJ2-1|many|TRBD2
CAWGVGGISYNEQFF
TGTGCCTGGGGGGTCGGGGGGATATCTTACAATGAGCAGTTCTTC
>TRBV7-8|TRBJ1-5|few|.
CASSLENGQPQHF
TGTGCCAGCAGCTTAGAAAATGGTCAGCCCCAGCATTTT
>TRBV28|TRBJ2-1|many|TRBD2
CASSKGTSGINEQFF
TGTGCCAGCAGTAAGGGGACTAGCGGGATCAATGAGCAGTTCTTC
>TRBV14|TRBJ1-1|few|.
CASSQDLGQWYTEAFF
TGTGCCAGCAGCCAAGATCTAGGACAGTGGTACACTGAAGCTTTCTTT
>TRBV24-1|TRBJ2-5|many|.
CATSDPAESYQETQYF
TGTGCCACCAGTGACCCAGCGGAGTCGTACCAAGAGACCCAGTACTTC
>TRBV2|TRBJ2-1|few|TRBD1
CASSEGGTGGRYNEQFF
TGTGCCAGCAGTGAGGGGGGGACAGGGGGCCGCTACAATGAGCAGTTCTTC
>TRBV13|TRBJ2-3|many|.
CASSLEGSESTDTQYF
TGTGCCAGCAGCTTAGAGGGTAGCGAGAGCACAGATACGCAGTATTTT
>TRBV27|TRBJ2-7|many|.
CASSRGFVTDYYEQYF
TGTGCCAGCAGCCGAGGCTTCGTGACAGACTACTACGAGCAGTACTTC
>TRBV10-2|TRBJ2-1|.|.
CASSAFVGNEQFF
TGCGCCAGCAGTGCCTTCGTGGGCAATGAGCAGTTCTTC
>TRBV7-2|TRBJ2-1|many|.
CASSFEGGGVVNNEQFF
TGTGCCAGCAGCTTCGAAGGGGGCGGGGTTGTAAACAATGAGCAGTTCTTC
>TRBV28|TRBJ2-5|many|.
CASSLKPVEAQYF
TGTGCCAGCAGTTTGAAACCGGTCGAGGCCCAGTACTTC
>TRBV20-1|TRBJ2-1|.|TRBD2
CSPTSPLPGLANEQFF
TGCAGTCCGACGTCACCGCTTCCGGGACTAGCCAATGAGCAGTTCTTC
>TRBV11-2|TRBJ1-1|many|.
CASSLSHRNTEAFF
TGTGCCAGCAGCTTAAGTCACAGGAACACTGAAGCTTTCTTT
>TRBV28|TRBJ1-5|few|TRBD1
CASSPGQVGNQPQHF
TGTGCCAGCAGTCCTGGACAGGTAGGCAATCAGCCCCAGCATTTT
>TRBV28|TRBJ1-3|many|.
CASSSPRRGNTIYF
TGTGCCAGCAGTTCTCCCAGGAGAGGAAACACCATATATTTT
>TRBV7-9|TRBJ2-1|.|TRBD2
CASSGLADSYNEQFF
TGTGCCAGCAGCGGACTAGCGGACTCCTACAATGAGCAGTTCTTC
>TRBV12-3/TRBV12-4|TRBJ1-3|.|.
CASRLSGTGNTIYF
TGTGCCAGCAGACTTTCGGGGACTGGAAACACCATATATTTT
>TRBV24-1|TRBJ2-5|.|.
CATSDSTIGSGWDF
TGTGCCACCAGTGATTCAACGATCGGATCGGGCTGGGACTTC
>TRBV20-1|TRBJ2-3|many|TRBD1
CSARADRLSTDTQYF
TGCAGTGCTAGAGCGGACAGGCTAAGCACAGATACGCAGTATTTT
>TRBV10-3|TRBJ2-7|many|.
CAISDGGQPPIEQYF
TGTGCCATCAGTGACGGGGGACAGCCACCTATCGAGCAGTACTTC
>TRBV20-1|TRBJ2-7|many|.
CSARGSASSYEQYF
TGCAGTGCTAGAGGGTCAGCTAGCTCCTACGAGCAGTACTTC
>TRBV7-8|TRBJ1-1|many|.
CASSSRDIDAFF
TGTGCCAGCAGCTCGCGGGACATCGACGCTTTCTTT
>TRBV20-1|TRBJ1-1|few|.
CSARVWTDFNTEAFF
TGCAGTGCTAGAGTCTGGACAGATTTTAACACTGAAGCTTTCTTT
>TRBV3-1|TRBJ2-7|many|.
CASSPGGAGAYEQYF
TGTGCCAGCAGCCCTGGGGGGGCAGGGGCCTACGAGCAGTACTTC
>TRBV12-3/TRBV12-4|TRBJ1-2|many|.
CASSSRWQLYGYTF
TGTGCCAGCAGTTCCCGGTGGCAGCTGTATGGCTACACCTTC
>TRBV20-1|TRBJ1-2|few|.
CSARNPGGNYGYTF
TGCAGTGCTAGGAATCCAGGAGGGAACTATGGCTACACCTTC
>TRBV2|TRBJ2-7|many|TRBD1
CASRVRDRGSYEQYF
TGTGCCAGCAGGGTGCGGGACAGGGGATCCTACGAGCAGTACTTC
>TRBV2|TRBJ2-2|many|.
CASSEVWLALTGELFF
TGTGCCAGCAGTGAGGTTTGGCTAGCCCTCACCGGGGAGCTGTTTTTT
>TRBV5-6|TRBJ1-1|.|.
CASSFALATTEAFF
TGTGCCAGCAGTTTCGCCCTGGCGACCACTGAAGCTTTCTTT
>TRBV6-2/TRBV6-3|TRBJ2-5|few|TRBD2
CASSPRLAGPQETQYF
TGTGCCAGCAGTCCCAGACTAGCGGGCCCCCAAGAGACCCAGTACTTC
>TRBV12-3/TRBV12-4|TRBJ1-1|many|.
CASSTGRFGTEAFF
TGTGCCAGCAGTACAGGGCGATTTGGTACTGAAGCTTTCTTT
>TRBV7-9|TRBJ2-1|.|.
CASSLIQGYEQFF
TGTGCCAGCAGCTTGATACAGGGCTACGAGCAGTTCTTC
>TRBV5-8|TRBJ1-2|.|.
CASSPRGRGYGYTF
TGTGCCAGCAGCCCCCGGGGCAGGGGCTATGGCTACACCTTC
>TRBV28|TRBJ2-7|many|TRBD1
CASSIGTDHYFYEQYF
TGTGCCAGCAGTATCGGGACAGATCATTACTTTTACGAGCAGTACTTC
>TRBV19|TRBJ2-6|.|.
CASSQSSGANVLTF
TGTGCCAGTAGTCAGAGCTCTGGGGCCAACGTCCTGACTTTC
>TRBV3-1|TRBJ2-7|.|.
CASRDSSGQYF
TGTGCCAGCAGGGACAGTTCCGGGCAGTACTTC
>TRBV7-9|TRBJ2-7|few|TRBD2
CASSAGSGWYEQYF
TGTGCCAGCAGCGCCGGTAGCGGGTGGTACGAGCAGTACTTC
>TRBV28|TRBJ1-1|many|TRBD1
CASSLTRGEWYVTEAFF
TGTGCCAGCAGTTTAACCAGGGGGGAGTGGTATGTGACTGAAGCTTTCTTT
>TRBV5-8|TRBJ1-5|many|.
CASRPQGGQPQHF
TGTGCCAGCAGACCGCAGGGAGGACAGCCCCAGCATTTT
>TRBV5-1|TRBJ2-2|few|TRBD2
CASSLLILAGAVGELFF
TGCGCCAGCAGCTTACTCATCCTAGCGGGAGCTGTCGGGGAGCTGTTTTTT
>TRBV11-2|TRBJ2-1|.|.
CASSLAQNNEQFF
TGTGCCAGCAGCTTAGCGCAAAACAATGAGCAGTTCTTC
>TRBV20-1|TRBJ2-1|.|TRBD2
CSASGGGRGQFF
TGCAGTGCGAGCGGGGGGGGAAGGGGGCAGTTCTTC
>TRBV10-1|TRBJ1-3|.|.
CASSESTLGGSGNTIYF
TGCGCCAGCAGTGAGTCGACTCTGGGAGGCTCTGGAAACACCATATATTTT
>TRBV11-1|TRBJ2-7|many|.
CASSLISSSGRGSSYEQYF
TGTGCCAGCAGCTTAATCTCTTCCTCGGGGCGTGGGAGCTCCTACGAGCAGTACTTC
>TRBV27|TRBJ2-7|many|TRBD2
CASSSSSSGSYEQYF
TGTGCCAGCAGCTCCTCCTCTAGCGGCTCCTACGAGCAGTACTTC
>TRBV19|TRBJ2-2|many|.
CASSRTTNTGELFF
TGTGCCAGTAGTCGGACTACGAACACCGGGGAGCTGTTTTTT